There are many counts of the clone carrying this T cell receptor beta chain. What it binds is unknown. Amplification of TCR beta CDR3 regions used RNA as the template. HTBI primers were the set used in a first-round RT-PCR of the TCR CDR3. TCRdb itself ran the multiplex PCR reads through MiXCR, one entry per CDR3 protein. The table has more than 500,000 distinct CDR3 sequences, about 16% seen once. The sample comes from a study of T cells in Graves' hyperthyroidism and ophthalmopathy. Looking at the study overall: Any treatment followed the collection of peripheral blood at initial diagnosis.

Study results and limitations: Ophthalmopathy stood apart from stable hyperthyroidism in a 13 V-J model. Blood held most thyroid clonotypes expanded above 0.001 frequency. The model's output predicted ophthalmopathy at a median of roughly 6.9 months prior to onset.

The receptor's source is a woman between 25 and 40 years old with Graves' hyperthyroidism. Sequencing input: blood.

The CDR3 bases are TGTGCCAGCAGGGAAAGATGGGGAAGCACAGATACGCAGTATTTT. Translation gives CASRERWGSTDTQYF. The chain has TRBV2 and TRBJ2-3; the D is unclear. CDR1 is SNHLY and CDR2 is FYNNEI in the germline V gene. The V end lost 6 bases, the J end lost 0 bases, and 13 bases lay between the germline ends. The CDR3 covers 15 residues.